This note documents a single T cell receptor beta chain sequence. What it binds is not known. The table came from immunoSEQ multiplex PCR; TCRdb's copy has only in-frame clones and leaves some out. The profile shows about 20,000 clones, about three quarters of them singletons. This sample stems from a study of PD-1 blockade in classical Hodgkin lymphoma. Study overall: Every 2 weeks, patients had 3 mg/kg nivolumab intravenously.

All the patients suffered relapse after autologous stem cell transplantation, and brentuximab vedotin exposure differed. CDR3 length: 16 residues. From germline, CDR1 is MNHNY and CDR2 SVGAGI (reference sequence). V shed 5 bases and J 0 bases; nucleotides not matched to a gene: 8. Overall study findings and caveats: It was reported that newly diagnosed patients had less baseline TCR diversity than healthy donors. Newly diagnosed patients had diversity similar to the baseline diversity of complete responders.

This clonotype originated in a human donor with classical Hodgkin lymphoma. The chain recombines TRBV6-6 with TRBJ1-1, with 8 bases aligning to TRBD1. The material sequenced was peripheral blood mononuclear cells (PBMCs), taken before the second cycle of nivolumab. CDR3 coding DNA: TGTGCCAGCAGTCCCGGGACAGGTCAGATGAACACTGAAGCTTTCTTT. Its protein product is CASSPGTGQMNTEAFF.